The 8 T cell receptor beta chains given below trace back to one sample, sequenced in a study of regulatory T cells in long-lasting Graves disease. Time point defined: persistent/refractory GD, antithyroid drugs over 5 years with positive TRAb. PBMC RNA was the source of the TCR library. Both iRepertoire HTBI primers and Arm-PCR of CDR3 regions were used to build the TCR beta libraries. TCRdb recomputed calls from the multiplex PCR reads with MiXCR, one row per CDR3 protein. Counted here are 300,000 to 350,000 distinct CDR3 sequences, about 20% occurring once; the ten biggest clones make up roughly 27%. Here the sequenced sample was peripheral blood mononuclear cells (PBMCs), taken when the disease was refractory, from a patient treated with antithyroid drugs. The source of these receptors is a female donor with Graves disease.

The table lists this clonotype with a few counts. The V and J genes are TRBV12-3 or TRBV12-4 and TRBJ1-3; a possible D gene is TRBD1 (6 bases). The germline V and J ends were trimmed by 5 bases and 4 bases, with 18 bases remaining between them. The CDR3 length is 16 residues. Here the CDR3 reads CASSPPLTGRGNTIYF. CDR3 in DNA: TGTGCCAGCAGTCCCCCCCTTACAGGGAGAGGAAACACCATATATTTT.

The chain uses TRBV7-9 and TRBJ2-7, with D perhaps matching TRBD1 (5 bases). Germline CDR1 reads SEHNR; CDR2 reads FQNEAQ (reference sequence). This CDR3 comprises 12 residues. V lost 5 bases and J lost 2, with 7 bases in between. CDR3 DNA sequence: TGTGCCAGCAGCGGGGCAGCCTACGAGCAGTACTTC. Translating gives CASSGAAYEQYF.

In its sample, this clonotype was seen many times. The chain combines TRBV6-1 with TRBJ1-5; D uncertain. Trimming shortened V by 4 bases and J by 4 bases, and 11 bases separated the two germline ends. The CDR3 spans 14 residues. Germline-derived CDR1 and CDR2 are MNHNS and SASEGT. As DNA, the CDR3 is TGTGCCAGCAGTGTGCGACTCCAGAATCAGCCCCAGCATTTT. Translated, it gives CASSVRLQNQPQHF.

Ten or more counts support this clonotype. The rearrangement links TRBV6-1 to TRBJ1-5; the D gene is possibly TRBD1 (5 bases). Trimming left V 5 bases short and J 4 bases short, with 15 bases between. CDR3 length: 15 amino acids. Germline CDR1 and CDR2: MNHNS and SASEGT. The CDR3 DNA follows: TGTGCCAGCAGTACCGGCGGAAAGGGGAATCAGCCCCAGCATTTT. Translation: CASSTGGKGNQPQHF.

This clonotype has just a few counts. V gene TRBV15 combines with J gene TRBJ2-7, with TRBD1 matching 11 bases. The trim removed 1 base at V and 4 bases at J, leaving 3 bases unmatched. The germline V gene encodes CDR1 LNHNV and CDR2 YYDKDF (reference sequence). The CDR3 contains 15 residues. DNA of the CDR3: TGTGCCACCAGCAGAGCCGGGACAGGGGGATACGAGCAGTACTTC. Protein sequence: CATSRAGTGGYEQYF.

The chain recombines TRBV2 with TRBJ1-4; maybe TRBD1 (5 bases). Deletions cut 7 bases from V and 0 bases from J, with 12 bases between. The CDR3 spans 15 residues. Germline-derived CDR1 and CDR2 are SNHLY and FYNNEI. In DNA form, the CDR3 reads TGTGCCAGCAACCGAGACAGCGCAACTAATGAAAAACTGTTTTTT. It is translated as CASNRDSATNEKLFF.

This clonotype has at least ten counts. CDR3 coding DNA: TGTGCCTGGAGTACGCCAGGAAACGGCTACACCTTC. Translated: CAWSTPGNGYTF. The rearrangement joins TRBV30 to TRBJ1-2; D not certain. CDR1 and CDR2 (germline): GTSNPN, SVGIG (reference sequence). This CDR3 region has 12 residues. Trimming stripped 2 bases from V and 8 bases from J, with 12 bases between. Full variable domain (rest looked up from reference TRBV30 and TRBJ1-2): SQTIHQWPATLVQPVGSPLSLECTVEGTSNPNLYWYRQAAGRGLQLLFYSVGIGQISSEVPQNLSASRPQDRQFILSSKKLLLSDSGFYLCAWSTPGNGYTFGSGTRLTVV.

In this sample, this clonotype turned up many times. The J gene is TRBJ1-2, the V gene TRBV18, with 8 nucleotides matching TRBD1. V was pared by 8 bases and J by 4 bases, with 9 bases of the junction left unmatched. Germline loops: CDR1 KGHSH, CDR2 LQKENI. The CDR3 has 14 residues. The DNA of the CDR3 is TGTGCCAGCAGTCCAGGACAGGGCTTCTATGGCTACACCTTC. It specifies CASSPGQGFYGYTF.